This T cell receptor (beta chain) was profiled in a study of CD8+ T cells in alopecia areata. Study-wide points: Normal-skin resident alphabeta T cells also appear among scalp sample sequences. Shared TCR sequences were less clear between patients than in mice, possibly partly from HLA diversity.

The CDR3 has 14 amino acids. From germline, CDR1 is MGHRA and CDR2 YSYEKL. V lost 4 bases, J lost 16 bases, and 16 bases stayed unmatched. Comment on this clone: Its antigen is not known.

In each case, RNA was isolated and then reverse transcribed into cDNA as the sequencing template. The data were produced by immunoSEQ multiplex PCR, yet TCRdb's version contains in-frame clones alone and is incomplete. The table lists 190,000 or so clones, roughly 61% of them singletons. Treatment specified: oral pan-JAK inhibitor, 5-10 mg twice daily. Obtained from alopecia areata patients were lesional scalp punch biopsies along with peripheral blood. The sample here was CD8+ T cells sorted from blood, taken at week 24, from a patient treated with tofacitinib. This TCR derives from a human donor with alopecia areata. The genes are TRBV4-1 and TRBJ1-5; 7 bases match TRBD1. In nucleotides, the CDR3 is TGCGCCAGCAGCCTGACTGGCCCCGGGACAGTAAAACATTTT. This gives the protein CASSLTGPGTVKHF.